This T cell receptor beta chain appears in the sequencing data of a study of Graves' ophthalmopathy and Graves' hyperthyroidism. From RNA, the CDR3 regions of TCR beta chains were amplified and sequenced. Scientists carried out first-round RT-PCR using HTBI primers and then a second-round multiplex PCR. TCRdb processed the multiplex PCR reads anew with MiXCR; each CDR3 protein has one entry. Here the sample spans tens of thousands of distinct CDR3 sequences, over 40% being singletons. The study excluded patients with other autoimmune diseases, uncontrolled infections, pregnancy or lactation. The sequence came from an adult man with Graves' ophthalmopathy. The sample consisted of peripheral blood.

DNA of the CDR3: TGTGCCAGCAGCCAAGAGAGGCACACCGGGGAGCTGTTTTTT. Amino acids: CASSQERHTGELFF. The chain combines TRBV14 with TRBJ2-2; D is unresolved. V lost 0 bases to trimming and J lost 3 bases, with 5 bases between them. The CDR3 contains 14 residues. The germline CDR1 and CDR2 sequences are SGHDN and FVKESK.